This TCR beta chain was documented in a study of cytomegalovirus exposure and HLA in healthy donors. Study outcomes and limitations: The study listed under 200 cytomegalovirus-associated TCR beta chains. The CMV antigen specificity of a few CMV-associated chains was confirmed through in vitro analysis. According to reports, the classifier identified cytomegalovirus status with high specificity and sensitivity.

This clone was seen a single time. Its target is unknown. Data came from immunoSEQ multiplex PCR; TCRdb stores just in-frame clones and leaves some out. The sample carries approximately 230,000 clones, roughly 90% recorded once. The germline V and J ends were trimmed by 7 bases and 9 bases, with 16 bases remaining between them. Germline loops: CDR1 MNHEY, CDR2 SMNVEV (reference sequence). The CDR3 runs 13 residues. The TCR sequence derives from a man younger than 35 in good health and CMV-seropositive. Sequencing used PBMCs. V usage is TRBV27 and J usage is TRBJ2-1, with D perhaps matching TRBD2 (5 bases). CDR3 sequence: CASTRGPAGEQFF. The CDR3 coding sequence is TGTGCCAGCACCCGAGGTCCGGCGGGTGAGCAGTTCTTC.